This TCR beta chain is from a study of T cell responses to AZD1222 COVID-19 vaccine (dated by TCRdb to the early 2020s). Turning to the overall study: AZD1222 recipients whose second dose came at about 4 weeks and those whose second dose came at about 12 weeks were combined into one group, since spike-specific TCR depth and breadth did not differ between the two schedules. TCR sequencing was performed for 230 to 250 trial participants, of whom approximately 200 were given two doses of AZD1222 and around 26 were given two doses of MenACWY control vaccine. Trial participants were enrolled by age into 18-55, 56-69 and 70-plus year subgroups, with approximately 150, 28 and 58 TCR-sequenced participants respectively.

The CDR3 regions of human TCRbeta chains were analyzed by immunosequencing. Per the original workflow: TCRs in the repertoires were compared against a reference library of SARS-CoV-2-specific TCRs that had been generated with the MIRA antigen-specificity platform. Breadth meant the fraction of unique TCRs that were SARS-CoV-2-associated, whereas depth meant the fraction of total T cells that were SARS-CoV-2-associated. Using the MIRA data, each spike-specific TCR was mapped to the spike region that the TCR reacts to and placed in a CD4 or CD8 class. Log10-transformed breadth and depth values were compared by one-way ANOVA with Sidak's multiple comparisons tests. Drawn from immuneACCESS, this table holds only the in-frame rearrangements with V and J called that TCRdb kept. Clones are partly lost; checked studies trace under half to an unresolved V gene and leave the rest unexplained. The DNA gave D and trimming, while V, J and clone size come from that table. This sample is represented by about 160,000 clones; around 94% of them were singletons. The ten most abundant clones make up roughly 1.3% of the sample.

Findings and caveats that apply to the study as a whole: In the small 56-69-year group, the increase in depth fell short of significance, most likely because of low power. After two AZD1222 doses, both the breadth and the depth of spike-specific TCRs were significantly higher than at day 0 and than in MenACWY recipients. Epitopes outside the regions mutated in the B.1.351 and B.1.1.7 variants were reportedly recognized by nearly half of the unique spike-specific TCRs. Most participants were white British and females outnumbered males, and the authors suggested that clonal diversity may have been underestimated. Because no day 14 peak-response samples were available, the repertoires could be characterized only after the peak T cell response. Conclusions about previously exposed vaccinees are limited because only six or seven AZD1222 recipients were SARS-CoV-2 seropositive at baseline. Vaccine-associated CD4 TCRs spanned the whole spike protein, with dominant responses in regions 160-218 and 743-854.

The CDR3, from cysteine to phenylalanine, totals 15 residues. The entry retains the CDR3 DNA only, 45 bases that are in frame from base 1. The germline V gene encodes CDR1 MNHEY and CDR2 SVGEGT. Here V drops 3 bases and J drops 10 bases, and the junction holds 7 bases not matched to any gene. Regarding this clone: No antigen is known for it. Base qualities are not recorded, but no much larger clone differs from it by a single base.

The time point label on this specimen signifies: baseline before first vaccination. Vaccinee samples came from UK trials COV001 and COV002, including a single-blind randomized controlled phase 2/3 trial of AZD1222 (ChAdOx1 nCoV-19) in healthy adults. For TCRbeta chain sequencing, PBMC samples were collected from trial participants at day 0 and at day 28 after the second dose. This sample comprised peripheral blood, obtained on day 0 of AZD1222 vaccination. The chain is encoded by TRBV6-2 or TRBV6-3 joined to TRBJ2-1, with 12 junctional bases fitting TRBD2. The clonotype was recovered from an adult in good health. Read as DNA, the sequence is TGTGCCAGCAGTTATGGGGGACTAGCGGGTGTCGAGCAGTTCTTC. It translates to CASSYGGLAGVEQFF.